The T cell receptor beta chain described here comes from a study of blood T cell repertoires in COVID-19. The V and J ends lost 4 bases and 4 bases, in that order; junction bases with no gene match: 5. This CDR3 contains 15 residues. Germline V lookup: CDR1 SQVTM, CDR2 ANQGSEA. The cohort comprised adults aged roughly 18 to 100 years residing in about two dozen US areas. Cohort 3 recovery required two negative PCRs, clearance, or symptom resolution. As originally analysed: Scientists estimated how many nucleated cells there were by amplifying reference gene primers. Data came from immunoSEQ multiplex PCR; TCRdb stores just in-frame clones and leaves some out. V and J calls and clone size follow that table, whereas D and trimming were derived from the DNA. The sample contains some 180,000 clones, roughly 85% of which appear only once. This clone was seen once. The same CDR3 is also encoded by other DNA sequences in this sample.

V is TRBV29-1 and J is TRBJ2-2, with 11 positions matching TRBD2. The material sequenced was PBMCs or T cells enriched from blood (not recorded which). The TCR was taken from a middle-aged man who had recovered from COVID-19. The CDR3 nucleotides are TGCAGCGTTGGTAATCTAGCGGGGGGCACCGGGGAGCTGTTTTTT. Protein product: CSVGNLAGGTGELFF.